Below, one T cell receptor beta chain is given with its context. What it binds is not known. This record comes from a study of cytotoxic CD8 clonotypes in ibrutinib-treated CLL. Study information: The patient breakdown showed 10 to 12 relapsed/refractory and under 16 treatment-naive cases, with some 17 IGHV unmutated. Average yields of approximately 260,000 productive templates and tens of thousands of productive rearrangements characterized the samples.

Whole-study findings and limits: Against age-matched healthy donors, baseline clonality ran higher and tracked circulating CD8+ T-cell counts. Clonality climbed at ibrutinib response, then dropped toward baseline at progression.

Produced via immunoSEQ multiplex PCR; TCRdb's table is partial and in-frame only. The sample has 150,000 or so clones; around three quarters are singletons. The V segment lost 4 bases and the J segment 3 bases; nucleotides outside the gene matches: 5. The CDR3 runs to 15 residues. CDR1 SNHLY and CDR2 FYNNEI come from the germline V gene. This TCR was sampled from a human donor with chronic lymphocytic leukemia. The sample here was PBMCs, taken after 12 months of ibrutinib treatment. The chain has TRBV2 and TRBJ1-5; 8 nucleotides agree with TRBD1. CDR3 sequence (DNA): TGTGCCAGCAGTGCACAGGGGGGGAACAATCAGCCCCAGCATTTT. Translated: CASSAQGGNNQPQHF. The variable domain in full, with the rest retrieved from reference TRBV2 and TRBJ1-5, is EPEVTQTPSHQVTQMGQEVILRCVPISNHLYFYWYRQILGQKVEFLVSFYNNEISEKSEIFDDQFSVERPDGSNFTLKIRSTKLEDSAMYFCASSAQGGNNQPQHFGDGTRLSIL.